These 7 T cell receptor beta chains were all obtained from the same sample, sequenced in a study of blood T cell repertoires in COVID-19 (dated by TCRdb to between 2020 and 2021). Library creation used the immunoSEQ multiplex PCR assay. As stored in TCRdb, this immuneACCESS dataset retains in-frame rearrangements with V and J assigned. A fraction of the clones does not appear; measured against another copy, unresolved V genes explain less than half of the discrepancy, and the remainder lacks a known reason. In all, the sample holds over 12,000 clones, and almost 95% of those were seen once. Approximately 7.7% of the sample is in the top ten clones. The source material was peripheral blood. The receptors originated from a human donor with active COVID-19. The donor label of this sample is uncertain.

The gene calls are TRBV11-3 and TRBJ2-7; TRBD1 matches at 10 bases. The CDR3 contains 15 residues. Germline-derived CDR1 and CDR2 are SGHNT and YENEEA. The trim removed 5 bases at V and 2 bases at J, leaving 6 bases unmatched. CDR3 nucleotides: TGTGCCAGCAGCCCCCCGGGACAGGGGACCTACGAGCAGTACTTC. Translated: CASSPPGQGTYEQYF.

The CDR3 nucleotides are TGCGCCAGCAGCTTGGAGACAGGATCCACCCTCCACTTT. This translates into CASSLETGSTLHF. The chain employs TRBV5-1 and TRBJ1-6; TRBD1 is a possible D gene (6 bases). Per the germline V gene, CDR1 is SGHRS and CDR2 is YFSETQ. V shed 0 bases and J shed 14 bases, with 12 bases lying between them. The CDR3 totals 13 residues.

This clone was picked up one time. The rearrangement links TRBV29-1 to TRBJ2-1, with unresolved D. CDR1 SQVTM and CDR2 ANQGSEA come from the germline V gene. Trimming took 6 bases from V and 4 from J, leaving 7 bases between them. The CDR3 length is 11 residues. The CDR3 reads CSVRSYNEQFF. The CDR3 nucleotides are TGCAGCGTCCGTAGTTACAATGAGCAGTTCTTC.

The chain employs TRBV2 and TRBJ2-1; possible D gene TRBD2, 6 bases. CDR1 is SNHLY and CDR2 is FYNNEI in the germline V gene. V gave up 1 base and J gave up 2 bases, with 6 bases separating them. The CDR3 has 14 amino acids. Here the CDR3 DNA reads TGTGCCAGCAGTGAAGGGGGGGCCTACAATGAGCAGTTCTTC. It specifies CASSEGGAYNEQFF.

The rearrangement joins TRBV7-2 to TRBJ2-4; D unclear. Between the trimmed V and J ends, which lost 2 bases and 4 bases, there was a span of 6 bases. Germline V gene lookup returns CDR1 SGHTA and CDR2 FQGNSA. The CDR3 contains 13 residues. In nucleotides, the CDR3 is TGTGCCAGCAGCTTACCATCAAAAAACATTCAGTACTTC. Translated: CASSLPSKNIQYF.

This sequence joins TRBV4-1 and TRBJ2-7; possibly TRBD1 for D (5 bases). V was cut by 0 bases and J by 2 bases, with 11 bases left in between. The CDR3 totals 15 residues. The germline CDR1 and CDR2 sequences are MGHRA and YSYEKL. The CDR3 DNA sequence: TGCGCCAGCAGCCAAGATCAAGGGGTCCCCTACGAGCAGTACTTC. This codes for CASSQDQGVPYEQYF.

The rearrangement uses TRBV25-1 and TRBJ1-4; 7 nucleotides line up with TRBD1. V shed 4 bases, J shed 3 bases, and the junction held 5 bases outside the gene matches. Germline CDR1 and CDR2: MGHDK and SYGVNS. The CDR3 has 15 residues. The CDR3 sequence: CASSVGDRANEKLFF. CDR3 nucleotides: TGTGCCAGCAGTGTAGGGGACAGAGCTAATGAAAAACTGTTTTTT.